What follows are 29 T cell receptor beta chains derived from one specimen sequenced in a study of PD-1 blockade in mismatch repair-deficient tumors. Profiling relied on immunoSEQ multiplex PCR, and the TCRdb table lists in-frame clones only, not all of them. The sample shows just under 65,000 clones, approximately 88% of them seen only once. The sample was peripheral blood, taken 52 weeks after starting pembrolizumab. The receptors here all came from an adult with mismatch repair-deficient cancer.

This chain uses TRBV30 with TRBJ2-7; 7 nucleotides align to TRBD2. The V gene end was trimmed by 3 bases and the J gene end by 4 bases; junction bases not matched to a gene: 6. The CDR3 loop spans 13 amino acids. CDR1 is GTSNPN, CDR2 SVGIG, per germline (reference sequence). The CDR3 bases are TGTGCCTGGAGCGCGGGAGTAAGTTACGAGCAGTACTTC. Translated: CAWSAGVSYEQYF.

This chain connects TRBV6-5 to TRBJ1-4, with D unresolved. In germline, CDR1 is MNHEY, CDR2 SVGAGI. V was shortened by 6 bases and J by 3 bases, with 14 bases between the two germline ends. The CDR3 is made up of 15 amino acids. The CDR3 DNA follows: TGTGCCAGCAGCCCCCTAGAGGGTTCTAATGAAAAACTGTTTTTT. Protein product: CASSPLEGSNEKLFF.

The chain recombines TRBV14 with TRBJ2-1; TRBD2 matches 10 bases. The ends lost 8 bases at V and 6 bases at J; junction bases unmatched: 7. Germline V gene data show CDR1 as SGHDN and CDR2 as FVKESK. This CDR3 is built from 14 residues. CDR3 loop: CASGSGRAPNEQFF. The CDR3 DNA is TGTGCCAGCGGGAGCGGGAGGGCCCCCAATGAGCAGTTCTTC. The full variable domain, rest sourced from reference TRBV14 and TRBJ2-1, is EAGVTQFPSHSVIEKGQTVTLRCDPISGHDNLYWYRRVMGKEIKFLLHFVKESKQDESGMPNNRFLAERTGGTYSTLKVQPAELEDSGVYFCASGSGRAPNEQFFGPGTRLTVL.

The rearrangement joins TRBV13 to TRBJ1-2; TRBD1 is a possible D gene (5 bases). The V gene lost 5 bases and the J gene lost 3 bases, with 10 bases spanning the gap. CDR1 and CDR2 (germline): PRHDT, FYEKMQ (reference sequence). The CDR3 has 13 amino acids. DNA of the CDR3: TGTGCCAGCAGCCACGGGGGGGACTATGGCTACACCTTC. Protein: CASSHGGDYGYTF.

The chain uses TRBV19 and TRBJ1-2; TRBD1 is a possible D gene (5 bases). V shed 7 bases and J shed 2 bases, with 11 bases lying between them. The CDR3 is 13 amino acids. Germline V gene sequence: CDR1 LNHDA, CDR2 SQIVND (reference sequence). For the CDR3, the DNA is TGTGCCAGTATGCGAAGGGACAACTATGGCTACACCTTC. This encodes CASMRRDNYGYTF.

The rearrangement joins TRBV19 to TRBJ2-5, with 8 bases that match TRBD1. The V gene end was trimmed by 9 bases and the J gene end by 2 bases; junction bases not matched to a gene: 11. The CDR3 is 15 residues long. CDR1 and CDR2 (germline): LNHDA, SQIVND (reference sequence). CDR3 in amino acids: CASGPTGGRQETQYF. Written as DNA, the CDR3 is TGTGCCAGCGGCCCAACAGGGGGGCGGCAAGAGACCCAGTACTTC.

V is TRBV5-1 and J is TRBJ2-3; D might be TRBD2 (5 bases). V lost 4 bases, J lost 1 base, and 10 bases lay in between. The CDR3 contains 14 residues. Per the germline V gene, CDR1 is SGHRS and CDR2 is YFSETQ. The CDR3 loop reads CASSPGMGTDTQYF. CDR3 DNA: TGCGCCAGCAGCCCGGGAATGGGCACAGATACGCAGTATTTT.

The V call is TRBV11-3, the J call TRBJ2-2; D not certain. CDR1 is SGHNT and CDR2 is YENEEA in the germline V gene. This CDR3 has 14 amino acids. V lost 6 bases to trimming and J lost 5 bases, with 13 bases between them. CDR3 nucleotide sequence: TGTGCCAGCAGGCCACGGATTCAGACCGGGGAGCTGTTTTTT. This sequence encodes CASRPRIQTGELFF.

The CDR3 nucleotides are TGTGCCAGCAGCCTCTGGACAGGGAGCTACGAGCAGTACTTC. Residues: CASSLWTGSYEQYF. This chain connects TRBV11-3 to TRBJ2-7; 8 bases line up with TRBD1. J lost 3 bases, V lost 5 bases, and 6 bases had no gene match. The length of the CDR3 is 14 residues. Germline V lookup: CDR1 SGHNT, CDR2 YENEEA.

The chain carries TRBV7-2 and TRBJ1-2, with TRBD1 matching over 9 bases. J was trimmed by 10 bases and V by 3 bases; bases with no gene match: 3. CDR1 and CDR2 (germline): SGHTA, FQGNSA. The CDR3 is 12 amino acids. CDR3 amino acids: CASSFTGGDYTF. The CDR3 bases are TGTGCCAGCAGCTTTACAGGGGGCGACTACACCTTC.

The J gene is TRBJ2-7, the V gene TRBV2; 8 nucleotides match TRBD1. CDR1 and CDR2 from the germline V gene are SNHLY and FYNNEI. The CDR3 contains 15 residues. Trimming took 5 bases from V and 7 from J; bases not matched to a gene: 13. The CDR3 region is CASSHPAGGRWEQYF. DNA of the CDR3: TGTGCCAGCAGTCACCCGGCAGGGGGCAGATGGGAGCAGTACTTC.

This chain connects TRBV7-9 to TRBJ2-1; 7 bases fit TRBD2. The CDR3 extends over 15 amino acids. CDR1 is SEHNR, CDR2 FQNEAQ, per germline (reference sequence). V lost 5 bases and J lost 8; bases outside the gene matches: 12. The CDR3 coding sequence is TGTGCCAGCAGCGTAGGTGGGAGGGCCGCCCATGAGCAGTTCTTC. Its translation is CASSVGGRAAHEQFF.

The chain joins TRBV7-9 to TRBJ2-4; 8 positions agree with TRBD1. The length of the CDR3 is 14 residues. The germline CDR1 and CDR2 sequences are SEHNR and FQNEAQ (reference sequence). The V gene end was trimmed by 4 bases and the J gene end by 9 bases; junction bases not matched to a gene: 8. CDR3 DNA: TGTGCCAGCAGCTCGGGACAGGCACGCGGCATTCAGTACTTC. Encoded protein: CASSSGQARGIQYF.

This clone was counted a few times. The J gene is TRBJ2-7, the V gene TRBV19; the match to TRBD1 covers 7 bases. The germline gives CDR1 LNHDA, CDR2 SQIVND (reference sequence). The CDR3 sequence is 14 residues long. J lost 3 bases, V lost 6 bases, and 8 bases had no gene match. CDR3 DNA: TGTGCCAGTAGCGCGACAGGGTCCCGCTACGAGCAGTACTTC. This codes for CASSATGSRYEQYF.

The rearrangement links TRBV11-2 to TRBJ2-7, with D perhaps TRBD1 (5 bases). V shed 3 bases and J shed 3 bases, with 12 bases lying between them. Germline CDR1 and CDR2: SGHAT and FQNNGV. The CDR3 has 14 amino acids. Here the CDR3 reads CASSFSDTRYEQYF. The CDR3 region has the DNA TGTGCCAGCAGCTTCTCGGACACCCGCTACGAGCAGTACTTC.

The chain uses TRBV4-1 and TRBJ2-7; tentative D call: TRBD1 (6 bases). Trimming left V 2 bases short and J 3 bases short, with 8 bases between. Germline V gives CDR1 MGHRA, CDR2 YSYEKL. CDR3 length: 13 amino acids. CDR3: CASSQRDNYEQYF. CDR3 bases: TGCGCCAGCAGCCAACGGGACAACTACGAGCAGTACTTC.

The rearrangement links TRBV4-1 to TRBJ2-5; D is unresolved. Germline V gene lookup returns CDR1 MGHRA and CDR2 YSYEKL. Between the trimmed V and J ends, which lost 1 base and 5 bases, there was a span of 11 bases. The length of the CDR3 is 14 residues. The CDR3 reads CASSQGKTGETQYF. In DNA form, the CDR3 reads TGCGCCAGCAGCCAAGGAAAAACTGGGGAGACCCAGTACTTC.

V and J are TRBV4-2 and TRBJ2-7, with 7 positions matching TRBD2. CDR3 length: 15 residues. CDR1 and CDR2 (germline): LGHNA, YNFKEQ. The V segment lost 4 bases and the J segment 4 bases; nucleotides outside the gene matches: 10. Here the CDR3 DNA reads TGTGCCAGCAGCCCCAATGGGGGGGTCGCTTACGAGCAGTACTTC. It codes for CASSPNGGVAYEQYF.

This rearrangement joins TRBV27 to TRBJ2-1, with D possibly TRBD2 on 6 matching bases. The CDR3 covers 13 residues. CDR1 MNHEY and CDR2 SMNVEV come from the germline V gene (reference sequence). V shed 2 bases and J shed 10 bases, with 12 bases lying between them. CDR3: CASSLLANDEQFF. The CDR3 bases are TGTGCCAGCAGTTTACTAGCGAATGACGAGCAGTTCTTC.

V gene TRBV7-9 combines with J gene TRBJ1-1; 7 bases are a match to TRBD1. J gave up 4 bases and V 5 bases, and 13 bases lay outside the gene matches. Germline CDR1 and CDR2: SEHNR and FQNEAQ (reference sequence). The CDR3 totals 16 residues. Written as DNA, the CDR3 is TGTGCCAGCAGCCTAATTACCGACAGGGCGTTCACTGAAGCTTTCTTT. Translation: CASSLITDRAFTEAFF.

The chain is built from TRBV30 and TRBJ2-7; 11 bases agree with TRBD2. Per germline, CDR1 GTSNPN and CDR2 SVGIG (reference sequence). The trim removed 0 bases at V and 2 bases at J, leaving 12 bases unmatched. CDR3 length: 18 residues. CDR3 sequence reads: CAWSVLPGLADRTYEQYF. In nucleotides, the CDR3 is TGTGCCTGGAGTGTACTACCGGGACTAGCGGACCGTACCTACGAGCAGTACTTC.

Only one count was recorded for this clone. CDR3 nucleotides: TGTGCCAGCAGCTTCCGGGACAGTCGATATGGCTACACCTTC. It yields the protein CASSFRDSRYGYTF. The chain has TRBV7-9 and TRBJ1-2, with 7 bases identical to TRBD1. V was pared by 3 bases and J by 5 bases, with 6 bases of the junction left unmatched. This CDR3 is 14 amino acids long. CDR1 and CDR2 (germline): SEHNR, FQNEAQ (reference sequence).

The gene calls are TRBV4-3 and TRBJ2-3; unclear D gene. Germline loops: CDR1 LGHNA, CDR2 YSLEER. This CDR3 has 17 amino acids. V dropped 1 base and J dropped 0 bases, with 14 bases sitting between them. As DNA, the CDR3 is TGCGCCAGCAGCCAAGGGAGTTGGGGTACGAGCACAGATACGCAGTATTTT. It yields the protein CASSQGSWGTSTDTQYF.

With respect to this clone: One end of the junction varies from germline; a read error may be responsible. The chain couples TRBV7-7 to TRBJ2-1; D is perhaps TRBD2 (5 bases). The CDR3 extends over 14 amino acids. From germline, CDR1 is SSHAT and CDR2 FNYEAQ (reference sequence). The CDR3 coding sequence is TGTGCTAGCAGCTTATCTTCTAGCATCAATGAGCAGTTCTTC. Protein product: CASSLSSSINEQFF.

This chain uses TRBV5-8 with TRBJ2-3; 13 bases align to TRBD2. Germline V gene sequence: CDR1 SGHTS, CDR2 YDEGEE. The CDR3 extends over 16 amino acids. The V and J ends lost 3 bases and 1 base, in that order; junction bases with no gene match: 2. CDR3: CASSSGLAGGTDTQYF. As DNA, the CDR3 is TGTGCCAGCAGCTCCGGACTAGCGGGAGGCACAGATACGCAGTATTTT.

The chain carries TRBV18 and TRBJ1-4; tentatively, D is TRBD1 (5 bases). The germline gives CDR1 KGHSH, CDR2 LQKENI. The CDR3 totals 13 residues. The V end was cut by 2 bases, the J end by 8 bases, with 9 bases between. The CDR3 loop reads CASSPMQGEKLFF. The CDR3 DNA is TGTGCCAGCTCACCAATGCAGGGCGAAAAACTGTTTTTT. The variable domain in full, completed from reference TRBV18 and TRBJ1-4, reads NAGVMQNPRHLVRRRGQEARLRCSPMKGHSHVYWYRQLPEEGLKFMVYLQKENIIDESGMPKERFSAEFPKEGPSILRIQQVVRGDSAAYFCASSPMQGEKLFFGSGTQLSVL.

This sequence joins TRBV29-1 and TRBJ2-2; 9 bases are shared with TRBD2. The trim removed 5 bases at V and 3 bases at J, leaving 10 bases unmatched. CDR3 length equals 16 residues. Germline CDR1 SQVTM, CDR2 ANQGSEA. The chain's CDR3 is CSVRSREREDTGELFF. CDR3 DNA sequence: TGCAGCGTTAGATCCCGGGAGCGGGAGGACACCGGGGAGCTGTTTTTT.

The rearrangement links TRBV11-2 to TRBJ2-7, with no clear D. Germline assignment: CDR1 SGHAT and CDR2 FQNNGV. CDR3 length: 11 residues. V lost 6 bases and J lost 3, with 6 bases in between. The CDR3 DNA is TGTGCCAGCAGTCGACTCTACGAGCAGTACTTC. Encoded protein: CASSRLYEQYF.

J is TRBJ2-1 and V is TRBV27, with TRBD2 matching over 11 bases. Germline V CDR1 and CDR2: MNHEY, SMNVEV (reference sequence). The J segment lost 3 bases and the V segment lost 3 bases, leaving 7 bases of the junction unmatched. The CDR3 spans 17 residues. CDR3 in DNA: TGTGCCAGCAGTTTTGGCAGACTAGCGGGATTCTACAATGAGCAGTTCTTC. Translated, it gives CASSFGRLAGFYNEQFF.